The entry that follows covers one TCR beta chain sequence. The junction shows a germline mismatch at one end, possibly a read error. This sample was taken from a study of response to subunit inactivated influenza vaccine. One entry per CDR3 protein, called by TCRdb with MiXCR from the RT-PCR reads. The sample includes just over 300,000 distinct CDR3 sequences, 22% of them seen just once. The CDR3 runs 13 residues. Germline V lookup: CDR1 DFQATT, CDR2 SNEGSKA (reference sequence). This sequence originates from a man aged 50 to 69 who received an inactivated influenza vaccine. V gene TRBV20-1 combines with J gene TRBJ1-1; weak D call: TRBD1 (6 bases). Specimen: PBMCs from blood, collected approximately 20 months after vaccination. DNA of the CDR3: TGCAGTGCTCCTGACAGGCGGAACGCTGAAGCTTTCTTT. Its translation is CSAPDRRNAEAFF.